The present T cell receptor (beta chain) was sequenced within a study of T cells after yellow fever vaccination. The study, taken as a whole, reports: When the response was secondary, it was weaker but reached its peak faster, day 5 versus 15. In FACS-sorted repertoires, abundant clonotypes from the bulk population could appear as contaminants. Clonotypes appearing in both CD4 and CD8 compartments existed, and their share was small. Reappearance after the booster was observed for most primary-vaccination clones (96% CD4, less than 90% CD8).

Of note for this clonotype: Its target is unknown.

Looked up from germline, CDR1 is SQVTM and CDR2 is ANQGSEA. The CDR3 has 13 amino acids. V was clipped by 4 bases and J by 5 bases, with 14 bases between them. Each CDR3 protein gets one entry after TCRdb re-called the 5' RACE reads with MiXCR. The data contain about 300,000 distinct CDR3 sequences, roughly 6.8% of them singletons. The sequenced sample was PBMCs, obtained more than 40 days after the first yellow fever vaccination. The rearrangement uses TRBV29-1 and TRBJ1-1, with a tentative D call TRBD1 (6 bases). This sequence originates from a man aged 18 to 35 who received the YFV17D yellow fever vaccine. The CDR3 DNA reads TGCAGCGTTGTTCGGGACACAGGGACTGAAGCTTTCTTT. It is translated as CSVVRDTGTEAFF.